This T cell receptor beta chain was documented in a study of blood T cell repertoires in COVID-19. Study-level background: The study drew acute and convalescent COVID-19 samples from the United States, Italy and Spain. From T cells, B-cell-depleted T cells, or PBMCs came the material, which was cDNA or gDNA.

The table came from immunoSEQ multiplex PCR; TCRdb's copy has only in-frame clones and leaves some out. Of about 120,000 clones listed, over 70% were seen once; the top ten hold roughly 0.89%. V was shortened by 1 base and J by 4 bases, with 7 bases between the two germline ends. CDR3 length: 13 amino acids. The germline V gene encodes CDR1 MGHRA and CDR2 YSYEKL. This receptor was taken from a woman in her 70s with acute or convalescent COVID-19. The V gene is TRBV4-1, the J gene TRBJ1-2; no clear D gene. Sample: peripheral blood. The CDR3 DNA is TGCGCCAGCAGCCAAGGACACAGCTATGGCTACACCTTC. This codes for CASSQGHSYGYTF.